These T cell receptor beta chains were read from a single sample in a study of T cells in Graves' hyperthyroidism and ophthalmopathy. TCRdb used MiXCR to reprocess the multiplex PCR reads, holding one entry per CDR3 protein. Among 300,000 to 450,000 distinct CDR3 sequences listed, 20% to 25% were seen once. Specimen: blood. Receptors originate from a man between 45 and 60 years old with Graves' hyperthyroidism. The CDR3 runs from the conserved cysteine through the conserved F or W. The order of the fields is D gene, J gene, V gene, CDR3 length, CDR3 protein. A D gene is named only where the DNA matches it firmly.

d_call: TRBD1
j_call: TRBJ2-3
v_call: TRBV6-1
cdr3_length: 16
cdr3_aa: CASSARGQGGTDTQYF

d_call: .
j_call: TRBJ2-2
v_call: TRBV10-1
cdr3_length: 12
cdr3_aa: CASSAGAGELFF

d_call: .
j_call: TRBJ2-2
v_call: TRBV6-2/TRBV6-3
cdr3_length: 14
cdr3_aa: CASSFRENTGELFF

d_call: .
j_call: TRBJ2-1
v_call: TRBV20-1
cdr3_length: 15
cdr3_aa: CSAKKLSSTYNEQFF

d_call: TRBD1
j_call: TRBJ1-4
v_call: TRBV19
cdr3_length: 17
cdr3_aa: CASSILDRIGTNEKLFF

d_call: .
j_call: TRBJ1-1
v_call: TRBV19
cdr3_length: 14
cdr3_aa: CASSMRAQNTEAFF

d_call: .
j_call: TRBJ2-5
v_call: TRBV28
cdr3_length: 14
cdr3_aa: CASSLWAGLETQYF

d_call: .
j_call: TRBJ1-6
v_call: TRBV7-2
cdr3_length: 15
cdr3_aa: CASSLDEAGISPLHF

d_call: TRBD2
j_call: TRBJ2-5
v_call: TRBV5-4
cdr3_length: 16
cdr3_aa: CASSLSPAGGQETQYF

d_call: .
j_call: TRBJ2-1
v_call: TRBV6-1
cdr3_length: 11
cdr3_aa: CASSGAYEQFF